These 32 T cell receptor beta chains came from one sample sequenced in a study of blood T cell repertoires in COVID-19. Here immunoSEQ multiplex PCR was the method, and the copy in TCRdb shows in-frame clones only, minus some. This sample has about 160,000 clones, with around 82% found just once. The sequenced sample was PBMCs or T cells enriched from blood (not recorded which). All receptors derive from a man aged 35 to 55 who had recovered from COVID-19.

The chain joins TRBV30 to TRBJ1-2, with 10 bases lining up with TRBD1. V shed 4 bases and J 4 bases; nucleotides not matched to a gene: 3. CDR3 size: 13 residues. CDR1 GTSNPN and CDR2 SVGIG come from the germline V gene (reference sequence). The CDR3 protein is CAWNRDRGYGYTF. CDR3 bases: TGTGCCTGGAACCGGGACAGGGGCTATGGCTACACCTTC.

The chain joins TRBV30 to TRBJ1-3; 7 bases fit TRBD1. CDR1 and CDR2 from the germline V gene are GTSNPN and SVGIG (reference sequence). After removal of 2 bases from V and 1 base from J, the junction contained 5 bases not matched to a gene. The length of the CDR3 is 15 residues. The CDR3 DNA reads TGTGCCTGGAGTTCGACAGGGAAGTCTGGAAACACCATATATTTT. This translates into CAWSSTGKSGNTIYF.

This clone was counted once. The V and J genes are TRBV5-1 and TRBJ1-1; D gene uncertain. V was shortened by 0 bases and J by 7 bases, with 16 bases between the two germline ends. Germline lookup yields CDR1 SGHRS and CDR2 YFSETQ. The CDR3 length is 15 residues. CDR3 nucleotide sequence: TGCGCCAGCAGCTTGGCCGTAGGAGGTGAAGGTGAAGCTTTCTTT. As protein: CASSLAVGGEGEAFF.

The chain carries TRBV7-2 and TRBJ2-1, with D hard to call. V lost 2 bases and J 8 bases, leaving 7 bases between the germline ends. CDR1 and CDR2 from the germline V gene are SGHTA and FQGNSA. This CDR3 comprises 12 residues. CDR3 protein: CASSLILDEQFF. CDR3 coding DNA: TGTGCCAGCAGCTTAATTCTAGATGAGCAGTTCTTC. Together with reference TRBV7-2 and TRBJ2-1, the CDR3 gives the full variable domain: GAGVSQSPSNKVTEKGKDVELRCDPISGHTALYWYRQSLGQGLEFLIYFQGNSAPDKSGLPSDRFSAERTGGSVSTLTIQRTQQEDSAVYLCASSLILDEQFFGPGTRLTVL.

The J gene is TRBJ2-5, the V gene TRBV19; tentative D call: TRBD2 (6 bases). V lost 8 bases and J lost 5, with 12 bases in between. Germline V gene sequence: CDR1 LNHDA, CDR2 SQIVND (reference sequence). The length of the CDR3 is 12 residues. The CDR3 DNA follows: TGTGCCAGTCACGGCGCGGGGGAGACCCAGTACTTC. It encodes CASHGAGETQYF. Based on the CDR3 plus reference TRBV19 and TRBJ2-5, the full variable domain is DGGITQSPKYLFRKEGQNVTLSCEQNLNHDAMYWYRQDPGQGLRLIYYSQIVNDFQKGDIAEGYSVSREKKESFPLTVTSAQKNPTAFYLCASHGAGETQYFGPGTRLLVL.

The chain carries TRBV6-2 or TRBV6-3 and TRBJ2-7, with TRBD1 identical over 7 bases. The CDR3 has 13 amino acids. Germline CDR1 MNHEY, CDR2 SVGEGT. Unmatched junction bases numbered 7, after V lost 5 bases and J lost 6 bases. CDR3 sequence reads: CASSRQGHGEQYF. The CDR3, as DNA: TGTGCCAGCAGTCGACAGGGTCACGGCGAGCAGTACTTC.

This chain links TRBV5-8 with TRBJ1-1; possibly TRBD1 for D (5 bases). Per the germline V gene, CDR1 is SGHTS and CDR2 is YDEGEE. This CDR3 is 14 amino acids long. V was clipped by 1 base and J by 7 bases, with 14 bases between them. The CDR3 DNA reads TGTGCCAGCAGCTTGTTTGGGGCGGCCCATGAAGCTTTCTTT. As protein: CASSLFGAAHEAFF.

The CDR3 loop reads CASSFGTGNSPLHF. CDR3 DNA: TGTGCCAGCAGCTTTGGGACAGGGAATTCACCCCTCCACTTT. The rearrangement links TRBV7-3 to TRBJ1-6; 9 nucleotides align to TRBD1. From germline, CDR1 is SGHTA and CDR2 FQGTGA. Trimming removed 3 bases from V and 7 bases from J; junction bases left unmatched: 1. The length of the CDR3 is 14 residues.

In its sample, this clone was seen a few times. The J gene is TRBJ1-2, the V gene TRBV3-1 (or the pseudogene TRBV3-2); weak D call: TRBD1 (5 bases). Germline CDR1 LGHDT, CDR2 YNNKEL (reference sequence). V lost 1 base, J lost 4 bases, and 7 bases lay in between. The CDR3 has 13 residues. DNA for the CDR3: TGTGCCAGCAGCCAAGCGCAGGGCTATGGCTACACCTTC. This gives the protein CASSQAQGYGYTF.

The V call is TRBV24-1, the J call TRBJ2-5, with D perhaps matching TRBD1 (5 bases). This CDR3 region has 15 residues. Germline CDR1 is KGHDR and CDR2 is SFDVKD. V was cut by 4 bases and J by 0 bases, with 11 bases left in between. CDR3 amino acids: CATSDFSDNQETQYF. Written as DNA, the CDR3 is TGTGCCACCAGTGACTTCTCGGACAACCAAGAGACCCAGTACTTC.

The CDR3 sequence: CASSLSATNEKLFF. CDR3 coding DNA: TGTGCCAGCAGCTTGAGTGCAACTAATGAAAAACTGTTTTTT. The chain is built from TRBV7-9 and TRBJ1-4; D call uncertain. This CDR3 contains 14 residues. Looked up from germline, CDR1 is SEHNR and CDR2 is FQNEAQ (reference sequence). V was cut by 3 bases and J by 0 bases, with 5 bases left in between.

V and J are TRBV7-2 and TRBJ2-1; 7 nucleotides agree with TRBD2. V trimming: 2 bases; J trimming: 0 bases; junction bases outside the gene matches: 4. CDR1 is SGHTA, CDR2 FQGNSA, per germline. This CDR3 contains 16 residues. CDR3 residues: CASSLSGASSYNEQFF. The CDR3 DNA sequence: TGTGCCAGCAGCTTAAGCGGGGCTAGCTCCTACAATGAGCAGTTCTTC.

The chain joins TRBV2 to TRBJ2-3; the D is unclear. Looked up from germline, CDR1 is SNHLY and CDR2 is FYNNEI. V dropped 6 bases and J dropped 4 bases, with 17 bases sitting between them. The CDR3 runs to 15 residues. CDR3 region: CASSQENGYSDTQYF. The CDR3, as DNA: TGTGCCAGCAGCCAAGAGAACGGTTACTCAGATACGCAGTATTTT.

V gene TRBV11-2 combines with J gene TRBJ2-1, with D possibly being TRBD2 (6 bases). The CDR3 has 16 amino acids. The ends were cut back, 1 base at V and 1 base at J, with 11 bases in the middle. The germline V gene encodes CDR1 SGHAT and CDR2 FQNNGV. The CDR3 DNA reads TGTGCCAGCAGCTTAGCGGGGGTTCTTTCCTACAATGAGCAGTTCTTC. Translating it yields CASSLAGVLSYNEQFF.

The J gene is TRBJ1-1, the V gene TRBV29-1; TRBD1 matches 9 bases. Unmatched junction bases numbered 4, after V lost 6 bases and J lost 2 bases. Germline V gives CDR1 SQVTM, CDR2 ANQGSEA. The CDR3 runs 13 residues. The CDR3 nucleotides read TGCAGCGTCCTAACAGGGGGCAACACTGAAGCTTTCTTT. Protein product: CSVLTGGNTEAFF.

The chain has TRBV6-1 and TRBJ1-3, with 9 bases lining up with TRBD1. The CDR3 runs 17 residues. Looked up from germline, CDR1 is MNHNS and CDR2 is SASEGT. Trimming at V came to 1 base and at J to 1 base, leaving 5 bases not matched to a gene. CDR3: CASSEGDRVYSGNTIYF. The DNA for the CDR3 is TGTGCCAGCAGTGAAGGGGACAGGGTCTATTCTGGAAACACCATATATTTT.

This clone was counted once. The chain couples TRBV6-6 to TRBJ2-5, with TRBD2 as a possible D gene (5 bases). Trimming left V 6 bases short and J 4 bases short, with 15 bases between. The CDR3 is 14 residues long. Germline V gives CDR1 MNHNY, CDR2 SVGAGI (reference sequence). This CDR3 is CASRPGLPGETQYF. In DNA form, the CDR3 reads TGTGCCAGCAGACCCGGACTGCCCGGAGAGACCCAGTACTTC.

The rearrangement joins TRBV10-3 to TRBJ1-3; weak D call: TRBD1 (6 bases). The CDR3 sequence is 14 residues long. Germline assignment: CDR1 ENHRY and CDR2 SYGVKD. V lost 5 bases and J 9 bases, leaving 17 bases between the germline ends. The CDR3 DNA sequence: TGTGCCATCAGTTCCGGGACATACGGTAGCACCATATATTTT. Residues: CAISSGTYGSTIYF.

V usage is TRBV5-1 and J usage is TRBJ2-5; tentatively, D is TRBD1 (6 bases). Germline loops: CDR1 SGHRS, CDR2 YFSETQ. CDR3 size: 14 residues. The V end lost 0 bases, the J end lost 5 bases, and 11 bases lay between the germline ends. The CDR3 spells CASSLAGQGETQYF. CDR3 in DNA: TGCGCCAGCAGCTTGGCCGGTCAGGGGGAGACCCAGTACTTC. The whole variable domain, filled in from reference TRBV5-1 and TRBJ2-5, reads KAGVTQTPRYLIKTRGQQVTLSCSPISGHRSVSWYQQTPGQGLQFLFEYFSETQRNKGNFPGRFSGRQFSNSRSEMNVSTLELGDSALYLCASSLAGQGETQYFGPGTRLLVL.

This clone has only a few counts. The chain joins TRBV6-5 to TRBJ1-6; 11 bases align to TRBD1. V lost 7 bases and J lost 11; bases outside the gene matches: 4. CDR3 length: 13 amino acids. In germline, CDR1 is MNHEY, CDR2 SVGAGI. The DNA for the CDR3 is TGTGCCAGCAATTGGGACAGGGGGGCACCCCTCCACTTT. This codes for CASNWDRGAPLHF.

This chain connects TRBV11-2 to TRBJ1-4; D possibly corresponds to TRBD1 (6 bases). This CDR3 is built from 14 residues. CDR1 SGHAT and CDR2 FQNNGV come from the germline V gene. The V end lost 4 bases, the J end lost 6 bases, and 12 bases lay between the germline ends. CDR3 bases: TGTGCCAGCAGCTCGACAGGTCGTTATGAAAAACTGTTTTTT. Its translation: CASSSTGRYEKLFF.

This clone was picked up one time. The chain has TRBV18 and TRBJ2-1; 9 bases map to TRBD1. CDR3 length equals 15 residues. The V gene end was trimmed by 3 bases and the J gene end by 15 bases; junction bases not matched to a gene: 15. The germline V gene encodes CDR1 KGHSH and CDR2 LQKENI. The CDR3 DNA follows: TGTGCCAGCTCACCTATAGGACAGGGGAAGACTGTTGGGTTCTTC. It codes for CASSPIGQGKTVGFF.

This chain uses TRBV6-5 with TRBJ1-6; D gene unclear. V gave up 2 bases and J gave up 10 bases, with 18 bases separating them. The CDR3 covers 16 residues. Germline V gives CDR1 MNHEY, CDR2 SVGAGI. The chain's CDR3 is CASSYRLEAYGSPLHF. The CDR3, as DNA: TGTGCCAGCAGTTACCGCCTCGAGGCTTATGGGTCACCCCTCCACTTT.

The V and J genes are TRBV15 and TRBJ1-2, with unresolved D. Trimming removed 0 bases from V and 6 bases from J, with 23 bases in between. The CDR3 is made up of 18 amino acids. The germline V gene has CDR1 LNHNV and CDR2 YYDKDF (reference sequence). As DNA, the CDR3 is TGTGCCACCAGCAGAGAGAGAGTTGGCGGAATATCCTTAAATGGCTACACCTTC. Translated: CATSRERVGGISLNGYTF.

The CDR3 loop reads CASSEMGLGYTF. The CDR3 nucleotides read TGTGCCAGCAGTGAGATGGGGCTTGGCTACACCTTC. The chain links TRBV6-1 to TRBJ1-2, with D possibly TRBD1 on 5 matching bases. The germline CDR1 and CDR2 sequences are MNHNS and SASEGT. Trimming left V 3 bases short and J 7 bases short, with 9 bases between. This CDR3 is 12 amino acids long.

The rearrangement links TRBV5-4 to TRBJ1-4; TRBD1 might be the D (6 bases). This CDR3 comprises 14 residues. Trimming pared 4 bases from V and 5 bases from J, leaving 12 bases between. Germline V gene sequence: CDR1 SGHNT, CDR2 YYREEE (reference sequence). CDR3 sequence (DNA): TGTGCCAGCAGCCTCGACAGGACCAATGAAAAACTGTTTTTT. Its translation is CASSLDRTNEKLFF.

This clone has more than one count but fewer than ten. The chain employs TRBV6-5 and TRBJ2-1, with D unresolved. CDR1 MNHEY and CDR2 SVGAGI come from the germline V gene. The CDR3 runs to 14 residues. Trimming took 2 bases from V and 2 from J, leaving 7 bases between them. This CDR3 is CASSYGQTYNEQFF. CDR3 coding DNA: TGTGCCAGCAGTTACGGCCAGACCTACAATGAGCAGTTCTTC.

The sample holds a few counts of this clone. V gene TRBV6-5 combines with J gene TRBJ2-2; 7 positions match TRBD2. V lost 4 bases and J lost 7; bases outside the gene matches: 6. From germline, CDR1 is MNHEY and CDR2 SVGAGI. The CDR3 covers 14 residues. The CDR3 DNA sequence: TGTGCCAGCAGTTCGAGCGGGGAGGTCGGGGAGCTGTTTTTT. Amino acid sequence: CASSSSGEVGELFF.

This chain uses TRBV5-1 with TRBJ2-1, with 7 bases fitting TRBD1. Trimming cost V 2 bases and J 7 bases; bases outside gene matches: 9. CDR1 is SGHRS and CDR2 is YFSETQ in the germline V gene. The CDR3 has 15 residues. CDR3 protein: CASSLQGLESNEQFF. Written as DNA, the CDR3 is TGCGCCAGCAGCTTACAGGGGCTTGAGTCGAATGAGCAGTTCTTC.

This chain connects TRBV18 to TRBJ1-5; TRBD1 is a possible D gene (5 bases). Looked up from germline, CDR1 is KGHSH and CDR2 is LQKENI. Between the trimmed V and J ends, which lost 2 bases and 4 bases, there was a span of 18 bases. The CDR3 runs to 17 residues. DNA for the CDR3: TGTGCCAGCTCACCAACCCCCGTGACAGCTCCTAATCAGCCCCAGCATTTT. Translation: CASSPTPVTAPNQPQHF. Drawing the rest from reference TRBV18 and TRBJ1-5, the complete variable domain is NAGVMQNPRHLVRRRGQEARLRCSPMKGHSHVYWYRQLPEEGLKFMVYLQKENIIDESGMPKERFSAEFPKEGPSILRIQQVVRGDSAAYFCASSPTPVTAPNQPQHFGDGTRLSIL.

J is TRBJ1-5 and V is TRBV19, with TRBD1 as a possible D gene (6 bases). V was trimmed by 5 bases and J by 7 bases, leaving 12 bases between them. Germline-derived CDR1 and CDR2 are LNHDA and SQIVND (reference sequence). The CDR3 extends over 13 amino acids. CDR3 region: CASSPGVRQPQHF. CDR3 DNA: TGTGCCAGTAGTCCAGGGGTTAGGCAGCCCCAGCATTTT.

This CDR3 is CASSQGHSNTEAFF. The DNA for the CDR3 is TGTGCCAGCAGCCAGGGACACTCGAACACTGAAGCTTTCTTT. The chain carries TRBV7-9 and TRBJ1-1; D is possibly TRBD1 (6 bases). Trimming stripped 5 bases from V and 1 base from J, with 11 bases between. Germline V gene sequence: CDR1 SEHNR, CDR2 FQNEAQ (reference sequence). The CDR3 totals 14 residues.